The clone carrying this T cell receptor (beta chain) was seen more than once but under ten times. The antigen remains unidentified. These data are taken from a study of blood T cells in healthy people across ages. A second PCR, run for roughly 7 to 11 cycles, used a sample-barcoded 5' primer plus a J-beta primer mix. Each CDR3 protein gets one entry after TCRdb re-called the 5' RACE reads with MiXCR. The sample consists of fewer than 2 million distinct CDR3 sequences, around 42% of them appearing once. Findings of the study overall: Higher diversity and more naive CD4+ cells were features of long-lived donors, compared to aged donors.

Trimming left V 7 bases short and J 6 bases short, with 19 bases between. The CDR3 is 15 amino acids. The sequencing input was blood. This TCR came from a human donor in good health. This chain links TRBV12-3 or TRBV12-4 with TRBJ1-5; tentative D call: TRBD1 (5 bases). Written as DNA, the CDR3 is TGTGCCAGCACTATGGACATTCCATTTGCTCAGCCCCAGCATTTT. As protein: CASTMDIPFAQPQHF.